The clone carrying this T cell receptor beta chain appeared a few times. Assay used: immunoSEQ multiplex PCR; TCRdb lists only in-frame clones, some missing. The data contain some 15,000 clones, over 70% of them singletons. Time point reported: after neoadjuvant nivolumab, at surgical resection. Stage II-IVA oral cavity squamous cell carcinoma was new and untreated by systemic or radiation therapy. This entry comes from a study of neoadjuvant anti-PD-1 for oral cavity cancer. Across the whole study: Patients without progression received a fourth nivolumab dose around day 43, then surgical resection on days 50-56.

Germline V gene lookup returns CDR1 LNHDA and CDR2 SQIVND (reference sequence). The V end lost 3 bases, the J end lost 2 bases, and 11 bases lay between the germline ends. This CDR3 region has 15 residues. The source was PBMCs, collected after nivolumab (anti-PD-1) treatment. The sequence was obtained from a person aged 40 to 85 with oral cavity squamous cell carcinoma. This chain uses TRBV19 with TRBJ1-5; possible D gene TRBD1, 6 bases. CDR3 region: CASSIGGARNQPQHF. The CDR3 nucleotides read TGTGCCAGTAGTATTGGGGGGGCTCGCAATCAGCCCCAGCATTTT. Full variable domain (remainder filled in from reference TRBV19 and TRBJ1-5): DGGITQSPKYLFRKEGQNVTLSCEQNLNHDAMYWYRQDPGQGLRLIYYSQIVNDFQKGDIAEGYSVSREKKESFPLTVTSAQKNPTAFYLCASSIGGARNQPQHFGDGTRLSIL.